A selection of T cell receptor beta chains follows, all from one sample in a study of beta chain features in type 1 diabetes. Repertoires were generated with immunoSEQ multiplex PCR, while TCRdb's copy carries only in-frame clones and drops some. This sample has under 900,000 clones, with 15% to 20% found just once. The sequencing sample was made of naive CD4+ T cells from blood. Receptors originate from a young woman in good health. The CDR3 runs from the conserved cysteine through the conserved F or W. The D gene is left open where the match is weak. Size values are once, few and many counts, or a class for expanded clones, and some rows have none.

cdr3_aa: CASSLRAGVPNEQFF
cdr3_nt: TGTGCTAGCAGCTTAAGAGCGGGAGTTCCCAATGAGCAGTTCTTC
j_call: TRBJ2-1
v_call: TRBV7-7
clone_size: .
d_call: TRBD2

cdr3_aa: CASIQERPNYGYTF
cdr3_nt: TGTGCCAGCATCCAGGAACGGCCTAACTATGGCTACACCTTC
j_call: TRBJ1-2
v_call: TRBV2
clone_size: .
d_call: .

cdr3_aa: CASSLTTQETQYF
cdr3_nt: TGTGCCAGCAGCTTGACCACCCAAGAGACCCAGTACTTC
j_call: TRBJ2-5
v_call: TRBV7-8
clone_size: .
d_call: .

cdr3_aa: CASRLAGAGHNEQFF
cdr3_nt: TGTGCCAGTAGACTAGCGGGAGCTGGCCACAATGAGCAGTTCTTC
j_call: TRBJ2-1
v_call: TRBV6-6
clone_size: .
d_call: TRBD2

cdr3_aa: CASSFVQGVTEAFF
cdr3_nt: TGTGCCAGCAGTTTCGTACAGGGGGTCACTGAAGCTTTCTTT
j_call: TRBJ1-1
v_call: TRBV28
clone_size: few
d_call: TRBD1

cdr3_aa: CASTYRSTSYEQYF
cdr3_nt: TGTGCCAGCACCTATCGTAGTACCTCCTACGAGCAGTACTTC
j_call: TRBJ2-7
v_call: TRBV6-6
clone_size: .
d_call: .

cdr3_aa: CATSRDQGGTEAFF
cdr3_nt: TGTGCCACCAGCAGAGATCAAGGGGGCACTGAAGCTTTCTTT
j_call: TRBJ1-1
v_call: TRBV15
clone_size: .
d_call: .

cdr3_aa: CASSQGGGYNEQFF
cdr3_nt: TGCGCCAGCAGCCAAGGCGGCGGATACAATGAGCAGTTCTTC
j_call: TRBJ2-1
v_call: TRBV4-3
clone_size: .
d_call: .

cdr3_aa: CASSSRRGSYEQYF
cdr3_nt: TGTGCCAGCAGCAGCAGGAGGGGGAGCTACGAGCAGTACTTC
j_call: TRBJ2-7
v_call: TRBV27
clone_size: few
d_call: .

cdr3_aa: CASSDELPSGSKNEQFF
cdr3_nt: TGTGCCAGCAGCGATGAGCTACCTAGCGGGAGTAAGAATGAGCAGTTCTTC
j_call: TRBJ2-1
v_call: TRBV9
clone_size: .
d_call: TRBD2

cdr3_aa: CASSLQGAKNIQYF
cdr3_nt: TGTGCCAGCAGCTTACAGGGGGCCAAAAACATTCAGTACTTC
j_call: TRBJ2-4
v_call: TRBV5-4
clone_size: .
d_call: TRBD1

cdr3_aa: CASSTKSVAGANVLTF
cdr3_nt: TGTGCCAGCAGCACCAAGTCAGTAGCTGGGGCCAACGTCCTGACTTTC
j_call: TRBJ2-6
v_call: TRBV4-2
clone_size: few
d_call: .

cdr3_aa: CAINDGYEQYF
cdr3_nt: TGTGCCATCAATGACGGTTACGAGCAGTACTTC
j_call: TRBJ2-7
v_call: TRBV10-3
clone_size: few
d_call: .

cdr3_aa: CASSLGRGGAKNIQYF
cdr3_nt: TGTGCCAGCAGCTTGGGCCGGGGGGGCGCCAAAAACATTCAGTACTTC
j_call: TRBJ2-4
v_call: TRBV5-6
clone_size: .
d_call: TRBD2

cdr3_aa: CASSPDLSGELFF
cdr3_nt: TGTGCCAGCTCCCCCGACCTCTCCGGGGAGCTGTTTTTT
j_call: TRBJ2-2
v_call: TRBV18
clone_size: .
d_call: .

cdr3_aa: CASSPSLSTTSNQPQHF
cdr3_nt: TGTGCCAGCTCACCAAGTCTGTCGACGACTAGCAATCAGCCCCAGCATTTT
j_call: TRBJ1-5
v_call: TRBV18
clone_size: .
d_call: .

cdr3_aa: CASSLAGGPNEQFF
cdr3_nt: TGTGCCAGCTCCCTAGCGGGAGGGCCTAATGAGCAGTTCTTC
j_call: TRBJ2-1
v_call: TRBV7-9
clone_size: .
d_call: TRBD2

cdr3_aa: CASSQGLAWNEQFF
cdr3_nt: TGTGCCAGCAGCCAGGGACTAGCGTGGAATGAGCAGTTCTTC
j_call: TRBJ2-1
v_call: TRBV7-9
clone_size: .
d_call: TRBD2

cdr3_aa: CASSMEGTGGPGELFF
cdr3_nt: TGTGCCAGCAGTATGGAGGGGACAGGGGGCCCCGGGGAGCTGTTTTTT
j_call: TRBJ2-2
v_call: TRBV2
clone_size: few
d_call: TRBD1

cdr3_aa: CASSLRAGEDYEQYF
cdr3_nt: TGTGCCAGCAGCTTACGAGCGGGGGAAGACTACGAGCAGTACTTC
j_call: TRBJ2-7
v_call: TRBV7-6
clone_size: few
d_call: TRBD2

cdr3_aa: CASSFAAWTGGYEQYF
cdr3_nt: TGTGCCAGCAGCTTCGCCGCCTGGACAGGAGGCTACGAGCAGTACTTC
j_call: TRBJ2-7
v_call: TRBV7-2
clone_size: few
d_call: TRBD1

cdr3_aa: CASSLGQEETQYF
cdr3_nt: TGTGCCAGCAGTTTAGGGCAGGAAGAGACCCAGTACTTC
j_call: TRBJ2-5
v_call: TRBV28
clone_size: few
d_call: .

cdr3_aa: CSVEDRQGNTEAFF
cdr3_nt: TGCAGCGTTGAAGATCGACAGGGGAACACTGAAGCTTTCTTT
j_call: TRBJ1-1
v_call: TRBV29-1
clone_size: .
d_call: TRBD1

cdr3_aa: CASTAGDSLGAFF
cdr3_nt: TGTGCCAGCACCGCCGGAGACAGTCTAGGAGCTTTCTTT
j_call: TRBJ1-1
v_call: TRBV28
clone_size: few
d_call: .

cdr3_aa: CASSSTSGGRDFSNTQYF
cdr3_nt: TGTGCCAGCAGCTCCACTTCGGGCGGGAGGGACTTCTCTAATACGCAGTATTTT
j_call: TRBJ2-3
v_call: TRBV7-2
clone_size: .
d_call: TRBD2

cdr3_aa: CASSPPGQQILDSEAFF
cdr3_nt: TGTGCCAGCTCACCACCGGGACAGCAAATCTTGGACTCGGAAGCTTTCTTT
j_call: TRBJ1-1
v_call: TRBV18
clone_size: few
d_call: TRBD1

cdr3_aa: CASSPVLGQQETQYF
cdr3_nt: TGTGCCAGCTCACCAGTCCTCGGACAGCAAGAGACCCAGTACTTC
j_call: TRBJ2-5
v_call: TRBV18
clone_size: few
d_call: .

cdr3_aa: CASSLRSAQYF
cdr3_nt: TGTGCCAGCAGCTTGAGATCGGCCCAGTACTTC
j_call: TRBJ2-5
v_call: TRBV5-6
clone_size: .
d_call: .

cdr3_aa: CASSLEFAYEQYF
cdr3_nt: TGCGCCAGCAGCTTGGAGTTCGCCTACGAGCAGTACTTC
j_call: TRBJ2-7
v_call: TRBV5-1
clone_size: few
d_call: .

cdr3_aa: CASSAAAVRADTQYF
cdr3_nt: TGTGCCAGCAGCGCCGCGGCAGTTCGGGCAGATACGCAGTATTTT
j_call: TRBJ2-3
v_call: TRBV7-9
clone_size: .
d_call: .

cdr3_aa: CASSQDGGPSYSNQPQHF
cdr3_nt: TGTGCCAGCAGCCAGGACGGTGGCCCATCCTATAGCAATCAGCCCCAGCATTTT
j_call: TRBJ1-5
v_call: TRBV4-2
clone_size: .
d_call: .

cdr3_aa: CASLTGGEIYSNQPQHF
cdr3_nt: TGTGCCAGCCTGACAGGAGGGGAAATATATAGCAATCAGCCCCAGCATTTT
j_call: TRBJ1-5
v_call: TRBV28
clone_size: few
d_call: .

cdr3_aa: CASSLEGTGNQPQHF
cdr3_nt: TGTGCCAGCAGCTTAGAAGGGACAGGTAATCAGCCCCAGCATTTT
j_call: TRBJ1-5
v_call: TRBV11-2
clone_size: few
d_call: TRBD1

cdr3_aa: CASGSGQSYEQYF
cdr3_nt: TGTGCCTCCGGTAGCGGACAATCCTACGAGCAGTACTTC
j_call: TRBJ2-7
v_call: TRBV28
clone_size: few
d_call: .

cdr3_aa: CASSEATGAQETQYF
cdr3_nt: TGTGCCAGCAGTGAAGCGACAGGGGCCCAAGAGACCCAGTACTTC
j_call: TRBJ2-5
v_call: TRBV25-1
clone_size: few
d_call: TRBD1

cdr3_aa: CASRAQGLAGETQYF
cdr3_nt: TGTGCCAGCAGGGCCCAAGGACTAGCCGGAGAGACCCAGTACTTC
j_call: TRBJ2-5
v_call: TRBV2
clone_size: .
d_call: TRBD2

cdr3_aa: CASSQLGQTYEQYF
cdr3_nt: TGTGCCAGCAGCCAGCTTGGACAGACCTACGAGCAGTACTTC
j_call: TRBJ2-7
v_call: TRBV4-2
clone_size: .
d_call: .

cdr3_aa: CASSLSQLNEKLFF
cdr3_nt: TGCGCCAGCAGCTTGAGTCAGCTTAATGAAAAACTGTTTTTT
j_call: TRBJ1-4
v_call: TRBV5-1
clone_size: .
d_call: .

cdr3_aa: CASSYRAGPGELFF
cdr3_nt: TGTGCCAGCAGTTACCGGGCCGGTCCCGGGGAGCTGTTTTTT
j_call: TRBJ2-2
v_call: TRBV6-6
clone_size: few
d_call: .

cdr3_aa: CASSLGAGQGFQPQHF
cdr3_nt: TGTGCCAGCAGCTTAGGGGCCGGGCAGGGGTTTCAGCCCCAGCATTTT
j_call: TRBJ1-5
v_call: TRBV7-6
clone_size: .
d_call: .

cdr3_aa: CASSHGAGRSQETQYF
cdr3_nt: TGTGCCAGCAGCCACGGCGCCGGGCGGTCCCAAGAGACCCAGTACTTC
j_call: TRBJ2-5
v_call: TRBV9
clone_size: .
d_call: .

cdr3_aa: CASSWWISARPQYF
cdr3_nt: TGTGCCAGCAGCTGGTGGATTTCGGCTCGGCCTCAGTACTTC
j_call: TRBJ2-5
v_call: TRBV5-6
clone_size: .
d_call: .